This passage covers 24 T cell receptor beta chains from one sample sequenced in a study of blood T cell repertoires in COVID-19. The method was immunoSEQ multiplex PCR; TCRdb's version includes in-frame clones alone and lacks a portion of them. The sample records about 180,000 clones, approximately 85% being singletons. The sequencing input was peripheral blood. These receptors all come from a man between 60 and 75 years old with acute or convalescent COVID-19.

The gene calls are TRBV7-2 and TRBJ1-5, with 7 bases identical to TRBD1. CDR3 length equals 15 residues. With 4 bases clipped from V and 4 bases from J, the junction kept 7 bases outside the gene matches. Germline V gene sequence: CDR1 SGHTA, CDR2 FQGNSA. Here the CDR3 reads CASSSNAGGNQPQHF. In DNA, the CDR3 is TGTGCCAGCAGCTCCAATGCAGGGGGGAATCAGCCCCAGCATTTT. Full variable domain (missing parts from reference TRBV7-2 and TRBJ1-5): GAGVSQSPSNKVTEKGKDVELRCDPISGHTALYWYRQSLGQGLEFLIYFQGNSAPDKSGLPSDRFSAERTGGSVSTLTIQRTQQEDSAVYLCASSSNAGGNQPQHFGDGTRLSIL.

The J gene is TRBJ2-1, the V gene TRBV24-1; TRBD2 matches 10 bases. This CDR3 contains 14 residues. V was pared by 7 bases and J by 7 bases, with 6 bases of the junction left unmatched. Per the germline V gene, CDR1 is KGHDR and CDR2 is SFDVKD. The CDR3 DNA sequence: TGTGCCACCAGCCAAGCGGGAGGGCTTAATGAGCAGTTCTTC. Its translation is CATSQAGGLNEQFF.

This sequence joins TRBV21-1 and TRBJ2-7; the DNA was not used to check the table's D call, TRBD1. TRBV21-1 is a documented pseudogene. CDR3 size: 14 residues. CDR3 amino acids: CARPPGGISNEQYF. As DNA, the CDR3 is TGTGCCAGGCCCCCAGGGGGCATTAGCAACGAGCAGTACTTC.

The chain combines TRBV4-2 with TRBJ2-1; tentative D call: TRBD2 (5 bases). V dropped 4 bases and J dropped 10 bases, with 11 bases sitting between them. Germline V gene sequence: CDR1 LGHNA, CDR2 YNFKEQ. The CDR3 sequence is 12 residues long. The CDR3 DNA reads TGTGCCAGCAGCCCGGGGTTTCGGGAGCAGTTCTTC. It translates to CASSPGFREQFF.

The chain carries TRBV6-5 and TRBJ2-1, with 7 bases matching TRBD2. J lost 5 bases, V lost 7 bases, and 8 bases had no gene match. Germline CDR1 is MNHEY and CDR2 is SVGAGI. This CDR3 has 14 residues. The CDR3 DNA follows: TGTGCCAGCACCCGAGGGAGGGCCGACAATGAGCAGTTCTTC. The encoded protein is CASTRGRADNEQFF.

The rearrangement links TRBV19 to TRBJ2-4, with 11 bases matching TRBD2. The germline gives CDR1 LNHDA, CDR2 SQIVND (reference sequence). J lost 0 bases, V lost 5 bases, and 12 bases had no gene match. The CDR3 loop spans 19 amino acids. CDR3 sequence: CASSPLPGLAELAKNIQYF. CDR3 DNA: TGTGCCAGTAGTCCACTCCCGGGACTAGCGGAGCTAGCCAAAAACATTCAGTACTTC. Combining the CDR3 with reference TRBV19 and TRBJ2-4 gives the whole variable domain DGGITQSPKYLFRKEGQNVTLSCEQNLNHDAMYWYRQDPGQGLRLIYYSQIVNDFQKGDIAEGYSVSREKKESFPLTVTSAQKNPTAFYLCASSPLPGLAELAKNIQYFGAGTRLSVL.

The chain couples TRBV3-1 (or the pseudogene TRBV3-2) to TRBJ2-7; 8 bases match TRBD2. The germline V gene has CDR1 LGHDT and CDR2 YNNKEL (reference sequence). V shed 4 bases, J shed 6 bases, and the junction held 11 bases outside the gene matches. This CDR3 has 15 residues. The CDR3 spells CASSRTGGLGGEQYF. CDR3 DNA sequence: TGTGCCAGCAGCCGGACTGGGGGACTAGGGGGCGAGCAGTACTTC.

J is TRBJ1-1 and V is TRBV27, with 8 bases lining up with TRBD1. The CDR3 consists of 17 residues. The V and J ends lost 5 bases and 0 bases, in that order; junction bases with no gene match: 11. From germline, CDR1 is MNHEY and CDR2 SMNVEV (reference sequence). The CDR3 region has the DNA TGTGCCAGCAGTCGACGGACAGGGCGGTTCATGAACACTGAAGCTTTCTTT. It codes for CASSRRTGRFMNTEAFF.

The J gene is TRBJ2-4, the V gene TRBV24-1; TRBD1 might be the D (5 bases). The CDR3 is 16 amino acids. With 4 bases removed from V and 2 bases from J, the gap between germline ends came to 14 bases. The germline gives CDR1 KGHDR, CDR2 SFDVKD. This CDR3 reads CATSDPWGSSKNIQYF. In DNA, the CDR3 is TGTGCCACCAGTGACCCCTGGGGCAGCTCCAAAAACATTCAGTACTTC.

The chain couples TRBV19 to TRBJ2-7; 7 nucleotides line up with TRBD1. Trimming cost V 3 bases and J 5 bases; bases outside gene matches: 7. This CDR3 has 14 amino acids. Germline V gene sequence: CDR1 LNHDA, CDR2 SQIVND (reference sequence). The chain's CDR3 is CASSMARQGDEQYF. CDR3 sequence (DNA): TGTGCCAGTAGTATGGCGAGACAGGGAGACGAGCAGTACTTC.

This chain uses TRBV10-2 with TRBJ2-2; no definite D call. The germline V gene encodes CDR1 WSHSY and CDR2 SAAADI. V was clipped by 6 bases and J by 8 bases, with 13 bases between them. The CDR3 consists of 13 residues. CDR3 sequence (DNA): TGCGCCAGCAGGGCCCCAATCTTGGGGGAGCTGTTTTTT. As protein: CASRAPILGELFF.

The chain combines TRBV9 with TRBJ2-5, with 7 nucleotides matching TRBD1. The CDR3 sequence is 14 residues long. Germline V gene lookup returns CDR1 SGDLS and CDR2 YYNGEE. The V segment lost 0 bases and the J segment 2 bases; nucleotides outside the gene matches: 1. CDR3 DNA sequence: TGTGCCAGCAGCGTAGGGGGACAGCAAGAGACCCAGTACTTC. It encodes CASSVGGQQETQYF. The full variable domain, its missing parts supplied by reference TRBV9 and TRBJ2-5, is DSGVTQTPKHLITATGQRVTLRCSPRSGDLSVYWYQQSLDQGLQFLIQYYNGEERAKGNILERFSAQQFPDLHSELNLSSLELGDSALYFCASSVGGQQETQYFGPGTRLLVL.

The chain employs TRBV29-1 and TRBJ1-3, with D maybe TRBD1 (5 bases). The germline CDR1 and CDR2 sequences are SQVTM and ANQGSEA. Trimming took off 7 bases at V and 0 bases at J, with 10 bases between the two ends. The CDR3 runs to 13 residues. The CDR3 DNA sequence: TGCAGCGCGACGACAGACTCTGGAAACACCATATATTTT. Translating it yields CSATTDSGNTIYF.

This rearrangement joins TRBV5-1 to TRBJ2-7; 13 bases align to TRBD2. This CDR3 contains 15 residues. Germline V gene data show CDR1 as SGHRS and CDR2 as YFSETQ. V lost 4 bases to trimming and J lost 6 bases; unmatched junction nucleotides: 7. CDR3 sequence reads: CASSPPLAGGGEQYF. The CDR3 DNA reads TGCGCCAGCAGCCCCCCACTAGCGGGAGGGGGCGAGCAGTACTTC.

The chain links TRBV6-1 to TRBJ1-4; D remains unclear. The V gene lost 6 bases and the J gene lost 8 bases, with 16 bases spanning the gap. The CDR3 is made up of 14 amino acids. Germline lookup yields CDR1 MNHNS and CDR2 SASEGT. Here the CDR3 DNA reads TGTGCCAGCAGGGAGGGCGGTTCGCCGGAAAAACTGTTTTTT. It encodes CASREGGSPEKLFF.

The V gene is TRBV2, the J gene TRBJ2-2; D might be TRBD1 (6 bases). V lost 8 bases and J 3 bases, leaving 13 bases between the germline ends. The CDR3 is made up of 14 amino acids. Germline V gives CDR1 SNHLY, CDR2 FYNNEI. CDR3 protein: CASQGRGYTGELFF. The CDR3 DNA sequence: TGTGCCAGCCAAGGCAGGGGCTACACCGGGGAGCTGTTTTTT.

The CDR3 protein is CASSKPPFRDRGSASSYEQYF. In DNA, the CDR3 is TGTGCCAGCAGTAAACCCCCCTTCCGGGACAGGGGATCTGCTTCCTCCTACGAGCAGTACTTC. The genes are TRBV27 and TRBJ2-7; 10 bases are shared with TRBD1. Unmatched junction bases numbered 22, after V lost 5 bases and J lost 0 bases. From germline, CDR1 is MNHEY and CDR2 SMNVEV (reference sequence). The CDR3 has 21 residues.

The chain uses TRBV28 and TRBJ1-5, with 9 bases identical to TRBD1. With V trimmed by 6 bases and J by 4 bases, 7 bases remained unmatched. This CDR3 contains 15 residues. Germline lookup yields CDR1 MDHEN and CDR2 SYDVKM. The CDR3 is CASSTGQGLNQPQHF. The CDR3 region has the DNA TGTGCCAGCAGCACCGGACAGGGGCTGAATCAGCCCCAGCATTTT.

J is TRBJ2-7 and V is TRBV11-2, with D possibly TRBD1 on 6 matching bases. Trimming stripped 4 bases from V and 2 bases from J, with 9 bases between. Germline V gene data show CDR1 as SGHAT and CDR2 as FQNNGV. This CDR3 is built from 13 residues. CDR3 DNA: TGTGCCAGCAGCTCTTGGGGGCCCTACGAGCAGTACTTC. This sequence encodes CASSSWGPYEQYF.

V is TRBV10-3 and J is TRBJ2-2; TRBD2 matches 7 bases. CDR3 length: 15 residues. V dropped 4 bases and J dropped 4; count of bases not matched to a gene: 6. Germline loops: CDR1 ENHRY, CDR2 SYGVKD. The DNA for the CDR3 is TGTGCCATCAGTGGGGAGGGGTCGGGCACCGGGGAGCTGTTTTTT. Protein product: CAISGEGSGTGELFF.

The chain joins TRBV7-9 to TRBJ2-1; the match to TRBD2 covers 15 bases. V was clipped by 5 bases and J by 5 bases; unmatched bases: 7. This CDR3 comprises 17 residues. Germline V lookup: CDR1 SEHNR, CDR2 FQNEAQ (reference sequence). The CDR3 DNA reads as TGTGCCAGCAGCCTGCGGACTAGCGGGAGGGCCGACAATGAGCAGTTCTTC. Translating it yields CASSLRTSGRADNEQFF. Based on the CDR3 plus reference TRBV7-9 and TRBJ2-1, the full variable domain is DTGVSQNPRHKITKRGQNVTFRCDPISEHNRLYWYRQTLGQGPEFLTYFQNEAQLEKSRLLSDRFSAERPKGSFSTLEIQRTEQGDSAMYLCASSLRTSGRADNEQFFGPGTRLTVL.

The chain links TRBV18 to TRBJ1-1, with D unclear. This CDR3 contains 14 residues. The V end was cut by 3 bases, the J end by 0 bases, with 8 bases between. In germline, CDR1 is KGHSH, CDR2 LQKENI. Here the CDR3 reads CASSPATLNTEAFF. In DNA, the CDR3 is TGTGCCAGCTCACCGGCGACATTGAACACTGAAGCTTTCTTT.

Regarding this clone: One end of the junction does not line up with germline, which may come from a read error. The V call is TRBV2, the J call TRBJ1-1, with TRBD1 identical over 8 bases. The CDR3 spans 17 residues. Germline V gene sequence: CDR1 SNHLY, CDR2 FYNNEI. The DNA of the CDR3 is TGTGCCAGCAAGGTCACGACAGGGGCCCTCCTGAACTCTGAAGCTTTCTTT. Protein sequence: CASKVTTGALLNSEAFF. Complete variable domain (other parts from reference TRBV2 and TRBJ1-1): EPEVTQTPSHQVTQMGQEVILRCVPISNHLYFYWYRQILGQKVEFLVSFYNNEISEKSEIFDDQFSVERPDGSNFTLKIRSTKLEDSAMYFCASKVTTGALLNSEAFFGQGTRLTVV.

The V and J genes are TRBV30 and TRBJ2-1, with D possibly TRBD2 on 6 matching bases. The CDR3 contains 12 residues. Trimming took 2 bases from V and 7 from J, leaving 9 bases between them. Looked up from germline, CDR1 is GTSNPN and CDR2 is SVGIG (reference sequence). The DNA for the CDR3 is TGTGCCTGGAGTAACGGGGGTAATGAGCAGTTCTTC. It encodes CAWSNGGNEQFF. The variable domain in full, with the rest retrieved from reference TRBV30 and TRBJ2-1, is SQTIHQWPATLVQPVGSPLSLECTVEGTSNPNLYWYRQAAGRGLQLLFYSVGIGQISSEVPQNLSASRPQDRQFILSSKKLLLSDSGFYLCAWSNGGNEQFFGPGTRLTVL.